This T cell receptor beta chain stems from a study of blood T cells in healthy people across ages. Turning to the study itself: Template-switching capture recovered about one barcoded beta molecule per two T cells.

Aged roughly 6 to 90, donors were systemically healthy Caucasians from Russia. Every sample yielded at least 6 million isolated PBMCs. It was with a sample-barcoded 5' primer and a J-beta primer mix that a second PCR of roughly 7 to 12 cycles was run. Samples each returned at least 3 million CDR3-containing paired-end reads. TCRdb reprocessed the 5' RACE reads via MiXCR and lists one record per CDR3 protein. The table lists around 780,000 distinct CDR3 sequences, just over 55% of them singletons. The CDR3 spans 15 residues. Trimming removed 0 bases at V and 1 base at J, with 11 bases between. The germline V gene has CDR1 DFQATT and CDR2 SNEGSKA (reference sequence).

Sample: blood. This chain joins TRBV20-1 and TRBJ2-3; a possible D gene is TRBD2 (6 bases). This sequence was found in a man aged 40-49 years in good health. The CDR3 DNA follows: TGCAGTGCTAGAGATCCCCGGGAGCGCACAGATACGCAGTATTTT. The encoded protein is CSARDPRERTDTQYF.